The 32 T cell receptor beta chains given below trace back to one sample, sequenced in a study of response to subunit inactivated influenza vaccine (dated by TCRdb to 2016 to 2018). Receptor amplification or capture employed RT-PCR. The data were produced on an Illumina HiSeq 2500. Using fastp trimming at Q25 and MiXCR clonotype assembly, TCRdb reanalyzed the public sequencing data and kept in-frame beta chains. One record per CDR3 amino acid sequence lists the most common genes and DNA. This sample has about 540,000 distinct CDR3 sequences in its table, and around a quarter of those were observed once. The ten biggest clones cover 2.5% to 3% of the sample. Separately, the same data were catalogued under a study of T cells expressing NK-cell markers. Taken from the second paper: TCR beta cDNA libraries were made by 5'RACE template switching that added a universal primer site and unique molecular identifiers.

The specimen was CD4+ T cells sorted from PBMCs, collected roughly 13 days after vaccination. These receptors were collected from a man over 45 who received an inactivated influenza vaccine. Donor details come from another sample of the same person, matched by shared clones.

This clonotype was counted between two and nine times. In DNA form, the CDR3 reads TGTGCCATGAGCCTTCGGGGGGGCGATGAGCAGTTCTTC. Its translation: CAMSLRGGDEQFF. This chain uses TRBV7-2 with TRBJ2-1, with 8 bases matching TRBD2. This CDR3 spans 13 amino acids. Unmatched junction bases numbered 10, after V lost 10 bases and J lost 8 bases. Germline V gene data show CDR1 as SGHTA and CDR2 as FQGNSA.

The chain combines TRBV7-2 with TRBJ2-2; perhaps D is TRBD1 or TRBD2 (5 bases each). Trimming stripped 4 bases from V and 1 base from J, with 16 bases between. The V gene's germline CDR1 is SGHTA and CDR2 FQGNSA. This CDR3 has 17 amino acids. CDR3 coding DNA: TGTGCCAGCAGCTCCCCATATGGGACGGGGAACACCGGGGAGCTGTTTTTT. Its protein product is CASSSPYGTGNTGELFF.

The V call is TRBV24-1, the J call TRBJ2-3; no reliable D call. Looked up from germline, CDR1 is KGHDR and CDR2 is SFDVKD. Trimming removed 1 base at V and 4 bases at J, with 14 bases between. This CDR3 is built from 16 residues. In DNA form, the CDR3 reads TGTGCCACCAGTGATTTTGGCCTCAATCCACCAGATACGCAGTATTTT. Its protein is CATSDFGLNPPDTQYF.

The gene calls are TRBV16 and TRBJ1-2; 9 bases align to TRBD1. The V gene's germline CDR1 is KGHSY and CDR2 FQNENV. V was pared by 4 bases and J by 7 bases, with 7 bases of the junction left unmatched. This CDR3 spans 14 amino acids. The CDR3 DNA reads TGTGCCAGCAGCCCCCGGGACAGGGTTGCTGGCTACACCTTC. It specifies CASSPRDRVAGYTF.

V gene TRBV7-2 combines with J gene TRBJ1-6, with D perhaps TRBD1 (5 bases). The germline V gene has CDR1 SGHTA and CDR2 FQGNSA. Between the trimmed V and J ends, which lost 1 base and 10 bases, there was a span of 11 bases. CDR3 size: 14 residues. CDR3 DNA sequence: TGTGCCAGCAGCTTAGGGGCAGGGAAATCACCCCTCCACTTT. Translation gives CASSLGAGKSPLHF.

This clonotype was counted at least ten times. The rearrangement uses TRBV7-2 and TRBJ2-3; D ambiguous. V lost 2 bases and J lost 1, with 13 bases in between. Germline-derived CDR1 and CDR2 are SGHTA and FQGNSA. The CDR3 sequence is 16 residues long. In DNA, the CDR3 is TGTGCCAGCAGCTTAACCTCTTACGCAGGCACAGATACGCAGTATTTT. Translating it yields CASSLTSYAGTDTQYF.

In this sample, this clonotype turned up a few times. The CDR3 is CASSGTSGANVLTF. CDR3 in DNA: TGTGCCAGCAGTGGGACTTCTGGGGCCAACGTCCTGACTTTC. The chain combines TRBV12-3 or TRBV12-4 with TRBJ2-6, with D perhaps matching TRBD2 (6 bases). The CDR3 is made up of 14 amino acids. V dropped 5 bases and J dropped 1 base, with 6 bases sitting between them.

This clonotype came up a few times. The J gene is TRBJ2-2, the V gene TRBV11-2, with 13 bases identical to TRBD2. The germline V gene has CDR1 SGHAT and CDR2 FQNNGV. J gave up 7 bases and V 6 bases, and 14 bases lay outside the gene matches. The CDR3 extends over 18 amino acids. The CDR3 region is CASRTTSGRANKNGELFF. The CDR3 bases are TGTGCCAGCAGAACCACTAGCGGGAGGGCCAATAAGAACGGGGAGCTGTTTTTT.

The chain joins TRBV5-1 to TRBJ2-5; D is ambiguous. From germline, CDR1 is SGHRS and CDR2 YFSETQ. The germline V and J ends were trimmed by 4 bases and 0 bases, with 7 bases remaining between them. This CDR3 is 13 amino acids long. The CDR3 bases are TGCGCCAGCAGCGCCTCCAACCAAGAGACCCAGTACTTC. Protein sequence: CASSASNQETQYF.

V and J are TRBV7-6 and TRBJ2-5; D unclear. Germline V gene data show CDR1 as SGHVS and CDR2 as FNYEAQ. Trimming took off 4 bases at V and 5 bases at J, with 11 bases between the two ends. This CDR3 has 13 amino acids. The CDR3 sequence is CASSSRWPETQYF. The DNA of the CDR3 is TGTGCCAGCAGCTCTAGATGGCCGGAGACCCAGTACTTC.

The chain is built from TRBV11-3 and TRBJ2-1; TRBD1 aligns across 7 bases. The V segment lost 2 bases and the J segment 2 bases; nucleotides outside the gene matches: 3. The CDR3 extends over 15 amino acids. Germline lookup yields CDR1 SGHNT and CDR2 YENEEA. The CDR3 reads CASSLTGTAYNEQFF. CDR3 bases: TGTGCCAGCAGCTTAACGGGGACAGCCTACAATGAGCAGTTCTTC.

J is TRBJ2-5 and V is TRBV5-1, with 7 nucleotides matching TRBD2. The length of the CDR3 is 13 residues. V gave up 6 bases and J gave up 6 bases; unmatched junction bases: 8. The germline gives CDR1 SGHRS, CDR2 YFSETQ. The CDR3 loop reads CASNNWGGQTQYF. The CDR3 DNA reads TGCGCCAGCAACAATTGGGGGGGACAGACCCAGTACTTC.

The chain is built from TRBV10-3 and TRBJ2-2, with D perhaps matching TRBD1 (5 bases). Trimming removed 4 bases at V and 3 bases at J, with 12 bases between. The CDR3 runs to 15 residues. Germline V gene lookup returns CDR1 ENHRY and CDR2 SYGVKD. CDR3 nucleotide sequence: TGTGCCATCAGTGTAGGCAGGGCGGACACCGGGGAGCTGTTTTTT. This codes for CAISVGRADTGELFF.

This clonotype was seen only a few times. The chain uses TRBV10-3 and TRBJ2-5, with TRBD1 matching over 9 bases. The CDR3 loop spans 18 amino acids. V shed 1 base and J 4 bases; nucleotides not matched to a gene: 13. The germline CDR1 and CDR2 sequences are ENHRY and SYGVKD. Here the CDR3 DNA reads TGTGCCATCAGTGAGTTTTCGGCCTGGACAGGGGTATTAGAGACCCAGTACTTC. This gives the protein CAISEFSAWTGVLETQYF.

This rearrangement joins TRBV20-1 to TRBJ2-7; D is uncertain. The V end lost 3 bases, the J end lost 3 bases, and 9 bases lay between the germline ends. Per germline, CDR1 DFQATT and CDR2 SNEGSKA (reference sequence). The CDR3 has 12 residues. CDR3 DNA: TGCAGTGCTAGTGGGAAGCTCTACGAGCAGTACTTC. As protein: CSASGKLYEQYF.

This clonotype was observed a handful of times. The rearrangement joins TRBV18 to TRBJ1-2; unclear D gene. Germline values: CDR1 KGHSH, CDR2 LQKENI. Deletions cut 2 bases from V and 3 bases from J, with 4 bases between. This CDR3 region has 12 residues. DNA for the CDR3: TGTGCCAGCTCACCAGGGTACTATGGCTACACCTTC. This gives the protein CASSPGYYGYTF.

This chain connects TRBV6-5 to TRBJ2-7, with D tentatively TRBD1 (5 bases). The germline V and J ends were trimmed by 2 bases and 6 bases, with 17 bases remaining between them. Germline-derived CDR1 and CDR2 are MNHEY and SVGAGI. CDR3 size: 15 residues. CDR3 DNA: TGTGCCAGCAGTTACGAAGGGGCAGGGCTGAGCGAGCAGTACTTC. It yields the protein CASSYEGAGLSEQYF.

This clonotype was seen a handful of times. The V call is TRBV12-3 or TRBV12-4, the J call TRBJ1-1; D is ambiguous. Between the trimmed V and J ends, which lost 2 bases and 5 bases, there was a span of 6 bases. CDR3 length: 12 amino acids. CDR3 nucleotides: TGTGCCAGCAGTTTACGGTTGACTGAAGCTTTCTTT. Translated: CASSLRLTEAFF.

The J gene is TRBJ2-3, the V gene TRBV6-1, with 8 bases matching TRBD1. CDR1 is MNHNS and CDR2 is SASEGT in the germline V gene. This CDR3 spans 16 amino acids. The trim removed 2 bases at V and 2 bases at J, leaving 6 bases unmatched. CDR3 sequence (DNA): TGTGCCAGCAGTGAAACAGGGGGTTTTTCCACAGATACGCAGTATTTT. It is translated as CASSETGGFSTDTQYF.

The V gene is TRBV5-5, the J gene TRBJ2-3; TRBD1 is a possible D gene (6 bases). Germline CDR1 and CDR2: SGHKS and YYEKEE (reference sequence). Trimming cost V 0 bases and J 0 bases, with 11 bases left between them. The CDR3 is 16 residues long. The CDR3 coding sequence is TGTGCCAGCAGCTTGGTGGGGGCGGAGAGCACAGATACGCAGTATTTT. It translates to CASSLVGAESTDTQYF.

The CDR3 spells CASSGPPDRVVSGNTIYF. DNA for the CDR3: TGTGCCAGCAGCGGCCCCCCGGACAGGGTAGTCTCTGGAAACACCATATATTTT. The V call is TRBV5-5, the J call TRBJ1-3; TRBD1 matches 8 bases. Trimming at V came to 4 bases and at J to 0 bases, leaving 12 bases not matched to a gene. The CDR3 consists of 18 residues. Germline assignment: CDR1 SGHKS and CDR2 YYEKEE (reference sequence).

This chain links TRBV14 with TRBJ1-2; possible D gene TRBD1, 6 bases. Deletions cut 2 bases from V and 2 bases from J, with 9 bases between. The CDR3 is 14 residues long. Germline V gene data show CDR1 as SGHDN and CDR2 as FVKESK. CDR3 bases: TGTGCCAGCAGCCAAACAGGGCCGAACTATGGCTACACCTTC. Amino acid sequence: CASSQTGPNYGYTF.

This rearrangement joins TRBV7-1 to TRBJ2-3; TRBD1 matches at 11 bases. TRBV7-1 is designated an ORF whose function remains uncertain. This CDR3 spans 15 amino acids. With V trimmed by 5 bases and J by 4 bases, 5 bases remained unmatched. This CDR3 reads CASSRTGGSADTQYF. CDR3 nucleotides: TGTGCCAGCAGCAGGACAGGGGGCAGCGCAGATACGCAGTATTTT.

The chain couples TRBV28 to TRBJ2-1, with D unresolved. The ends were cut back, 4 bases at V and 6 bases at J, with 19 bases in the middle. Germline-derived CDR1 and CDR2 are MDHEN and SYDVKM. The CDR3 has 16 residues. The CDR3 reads CASSSHAAPSPNEQFF. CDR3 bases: TGTGCCAGCAGTTCCCACGCCGCTCCGAGTCCCAATGAGCAGTTCTTC.

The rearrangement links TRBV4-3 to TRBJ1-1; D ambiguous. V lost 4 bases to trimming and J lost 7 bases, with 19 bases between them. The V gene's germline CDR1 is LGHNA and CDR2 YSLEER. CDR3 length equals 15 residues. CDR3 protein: CASSRQTGADFEAFF. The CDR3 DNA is TGCGCCAGCAGCCGGCAGACGGGTGCCGACTTTGAAGCTTTCTTT.

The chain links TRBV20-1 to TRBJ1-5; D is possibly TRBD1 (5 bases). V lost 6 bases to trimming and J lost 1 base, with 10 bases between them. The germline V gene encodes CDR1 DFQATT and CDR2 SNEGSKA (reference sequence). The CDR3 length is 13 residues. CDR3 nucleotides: TGCAGTGCCCAGGGAGACAGCAATCAGCCCCAGCATTTT. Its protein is CSAQGDSNQPQHF.

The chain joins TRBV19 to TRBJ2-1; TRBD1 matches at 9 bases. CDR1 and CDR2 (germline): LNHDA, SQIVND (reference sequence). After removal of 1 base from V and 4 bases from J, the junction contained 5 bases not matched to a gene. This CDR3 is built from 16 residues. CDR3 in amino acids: CASSIVGDRVYNEQFF. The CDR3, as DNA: TGTGCCAGTAGTATAGTTGGGGACAGGGTTTACAATGAGCAGTTCTTC.

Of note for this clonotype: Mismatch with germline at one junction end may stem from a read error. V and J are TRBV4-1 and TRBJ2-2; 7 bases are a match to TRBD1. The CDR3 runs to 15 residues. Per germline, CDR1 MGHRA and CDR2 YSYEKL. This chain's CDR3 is CASSQRGRGAGELFF. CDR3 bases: TGTGCCAGCAGCCAAAGGGGGCGAGGGGCCGGGGAGCTGTTTTTT.

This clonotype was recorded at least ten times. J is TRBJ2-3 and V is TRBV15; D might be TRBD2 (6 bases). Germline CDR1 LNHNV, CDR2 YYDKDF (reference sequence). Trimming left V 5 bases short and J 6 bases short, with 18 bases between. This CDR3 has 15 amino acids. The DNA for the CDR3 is TGTGCCACCAGCGGAGCAGGTTCGGGAGCGGATACGCAGTATTTT. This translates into CATSGAGSGADTQYF.

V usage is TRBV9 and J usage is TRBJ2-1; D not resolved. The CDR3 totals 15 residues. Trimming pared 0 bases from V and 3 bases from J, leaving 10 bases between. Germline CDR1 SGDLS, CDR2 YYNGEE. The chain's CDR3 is CASSVAAIDYNEQFF. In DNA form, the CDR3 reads TGTGCCAGCAGCGTAGCGGCTATAGACTACAATGAGCAGTTCTTC.

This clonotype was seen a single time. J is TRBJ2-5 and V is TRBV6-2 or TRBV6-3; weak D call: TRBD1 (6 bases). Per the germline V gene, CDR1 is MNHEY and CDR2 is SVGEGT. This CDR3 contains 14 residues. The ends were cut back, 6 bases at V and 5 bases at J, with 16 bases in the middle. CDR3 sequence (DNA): TGTGCCAGCAGGAGGGACAACGCTGGGGAGACCCAGTACTTC. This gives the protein CASRRDNAGETQYF.

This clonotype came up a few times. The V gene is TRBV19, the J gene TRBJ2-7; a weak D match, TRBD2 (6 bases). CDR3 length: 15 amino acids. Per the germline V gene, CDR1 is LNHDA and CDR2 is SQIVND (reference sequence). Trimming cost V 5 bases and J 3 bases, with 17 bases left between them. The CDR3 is CASSGGKGLVYEQYF. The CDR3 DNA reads TGTGCCAGTAGTGGCGGAAAGGGACTTGTCTACGAGCAGTACTTC.